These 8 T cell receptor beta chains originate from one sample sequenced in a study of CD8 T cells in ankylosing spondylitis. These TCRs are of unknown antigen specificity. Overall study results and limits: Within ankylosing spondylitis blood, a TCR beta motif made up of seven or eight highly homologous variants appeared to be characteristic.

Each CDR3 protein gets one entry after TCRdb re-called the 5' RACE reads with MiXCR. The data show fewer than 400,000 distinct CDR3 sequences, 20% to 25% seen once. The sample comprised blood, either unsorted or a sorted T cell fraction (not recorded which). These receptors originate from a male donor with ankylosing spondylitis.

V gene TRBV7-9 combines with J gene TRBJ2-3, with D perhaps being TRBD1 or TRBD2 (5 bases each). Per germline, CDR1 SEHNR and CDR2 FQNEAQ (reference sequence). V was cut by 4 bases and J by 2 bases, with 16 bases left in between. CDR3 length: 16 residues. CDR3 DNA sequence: TGTGCCAGCAGCTCGAGATGGGACGTCGACACAGATACGCAGTATTTT. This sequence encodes CASSSRWDVDTDTQYF.

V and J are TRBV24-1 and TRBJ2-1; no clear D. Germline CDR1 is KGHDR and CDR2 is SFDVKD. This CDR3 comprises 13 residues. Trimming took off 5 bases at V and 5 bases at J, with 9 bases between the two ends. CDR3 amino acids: CATSVSADNEQFF. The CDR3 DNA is TGTGCCACCAGTGTTTCTGCCGACAATGAGCAGTTCTTC.

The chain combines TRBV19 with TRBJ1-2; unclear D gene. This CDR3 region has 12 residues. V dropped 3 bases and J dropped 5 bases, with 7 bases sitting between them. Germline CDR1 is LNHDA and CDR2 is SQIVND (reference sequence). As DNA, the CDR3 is TGTGCCAGTAGTATGGCAGAGTATGGCTACACCTTC. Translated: CASSMAEYGYTF.

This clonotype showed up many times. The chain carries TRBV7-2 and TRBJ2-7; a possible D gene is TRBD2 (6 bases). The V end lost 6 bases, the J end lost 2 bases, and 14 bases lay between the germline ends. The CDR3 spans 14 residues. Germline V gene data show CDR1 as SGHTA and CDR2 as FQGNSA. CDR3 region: CASSPWAGTYEQYF. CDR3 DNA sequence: TGTGCCAGCAGTCCATGGGCGGGGACCTACGAGCAGTACTTC.

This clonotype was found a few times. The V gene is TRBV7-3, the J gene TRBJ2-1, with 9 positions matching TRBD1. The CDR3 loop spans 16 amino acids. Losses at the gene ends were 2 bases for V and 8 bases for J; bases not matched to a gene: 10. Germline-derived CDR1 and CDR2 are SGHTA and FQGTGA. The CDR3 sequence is CASSLRGTGGRDEQFF. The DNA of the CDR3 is TGTGCCAGCAGCTTACGCGGAACAGGGGGCCGCGATGAGCAGTTCTTC. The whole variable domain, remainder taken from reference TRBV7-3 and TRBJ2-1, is GAGVSQTPSNKVTEKGKYVELRCDPISGHTALYWYRQSLGQGPEFLIYFQGTGAADDSGLPNDRFFAVRPEGSVSTLKIQRTERGDSAVYLCASSLRGTGGRDEQFFGPGTRLTVL.

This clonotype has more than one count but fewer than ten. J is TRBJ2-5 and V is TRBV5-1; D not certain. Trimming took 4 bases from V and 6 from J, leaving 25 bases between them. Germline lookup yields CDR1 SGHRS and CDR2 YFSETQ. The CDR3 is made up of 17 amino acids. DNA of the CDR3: TGCGCCAGCAGCCACCCTGAAGGTCAGGTGGCGCTTAAGACCCAGTACTTC. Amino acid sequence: CASSHPEGQVALKTQYF.

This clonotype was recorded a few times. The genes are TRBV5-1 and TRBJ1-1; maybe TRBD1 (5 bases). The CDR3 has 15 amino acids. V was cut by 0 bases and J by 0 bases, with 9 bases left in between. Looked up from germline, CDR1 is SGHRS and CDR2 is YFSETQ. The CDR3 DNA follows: TGCGCCAGCAGCTTGGACGGGACGGTGAACACTGAAGCTTTCTTT. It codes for CASSLDGTVNTEAFF.

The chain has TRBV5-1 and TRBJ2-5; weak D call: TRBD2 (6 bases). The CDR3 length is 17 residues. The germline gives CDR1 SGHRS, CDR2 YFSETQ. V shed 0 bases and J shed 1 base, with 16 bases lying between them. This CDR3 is CASSLGPYGAGQETQYF. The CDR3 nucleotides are TGCGCCAGCAGCTTGGGCCCATATGGAGCGGGCCAAGAGACCCAGTACTTC.